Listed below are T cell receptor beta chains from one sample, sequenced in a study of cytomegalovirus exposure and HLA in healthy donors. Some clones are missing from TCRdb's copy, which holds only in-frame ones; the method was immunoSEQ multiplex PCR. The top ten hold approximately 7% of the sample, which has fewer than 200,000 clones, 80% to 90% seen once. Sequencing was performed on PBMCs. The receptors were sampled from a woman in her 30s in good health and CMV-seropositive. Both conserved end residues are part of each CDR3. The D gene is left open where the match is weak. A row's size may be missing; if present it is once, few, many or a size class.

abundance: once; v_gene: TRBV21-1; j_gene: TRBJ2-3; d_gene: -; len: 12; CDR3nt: TGTGCCACCGGGGGGGCCGGAGATACGCAGTATTTT; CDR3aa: CATGGAGDTQYF
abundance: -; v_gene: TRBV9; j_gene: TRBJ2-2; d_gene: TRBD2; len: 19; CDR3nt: TGTGCCAGCAGCGTAGCGAGACTAGCAAGCCAGTTTCATACCGGGGAGCTGTTTTTT; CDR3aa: CASSVARLASQFHTGELFF
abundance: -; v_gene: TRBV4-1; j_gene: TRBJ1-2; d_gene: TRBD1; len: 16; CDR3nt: TGCGCCAGCAGCCAAGGGGTATCGGGACAGCTCTATGGCTACACCTTC; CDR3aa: CASSQGVSGQLYGYTF
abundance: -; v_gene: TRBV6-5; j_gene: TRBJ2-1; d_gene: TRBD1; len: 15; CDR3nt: TGTGCCAGCAGTTATAGGGGACAGGTATACAATGAGCAGTTCTTC; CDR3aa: CASSYRGQVYNEQFF
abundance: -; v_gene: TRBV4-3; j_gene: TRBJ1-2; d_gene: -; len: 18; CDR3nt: TGCGCCAGCAGCCAAGGTTTCGGTTCTGGACAGAGCTCTTCGGGCTACACCTTC; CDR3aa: CASSQGFGSGQSSSGYTF
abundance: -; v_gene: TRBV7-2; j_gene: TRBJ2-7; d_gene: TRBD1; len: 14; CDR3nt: TGTGCCAGCAGCCCAGGGACAGGGGTTATCGAGCAGTACTTC; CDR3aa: CASSPGTGVIEQYF
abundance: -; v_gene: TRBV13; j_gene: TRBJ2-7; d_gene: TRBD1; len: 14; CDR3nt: TGTGCCAGCAGCAAAGGACAGGGGACCTACGAGCAGTACTTC; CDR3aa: CASSKGQGTYEQYF
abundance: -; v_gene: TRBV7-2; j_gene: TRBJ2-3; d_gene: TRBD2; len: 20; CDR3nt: TGTGCCAGCAGCTTAGCGAACTTAAAGGGGCGGGGGGCGTGGTCAGATACGCAGTATTTT; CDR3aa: CASSLANLKGRGAWSDTQYF
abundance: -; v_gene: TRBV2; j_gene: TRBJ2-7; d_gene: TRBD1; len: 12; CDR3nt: TGTGCCAGCACCTCAGGGGGCGCGGGGCAGTACTTC; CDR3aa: CASTSGGAGQYF
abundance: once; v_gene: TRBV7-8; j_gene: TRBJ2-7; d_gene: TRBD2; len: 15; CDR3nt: TGTGCCAGCAGCACCAAGCGGGGGCAGTCCTACGAGCAGTACTTC; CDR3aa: CASSTKRGQSYEQYF
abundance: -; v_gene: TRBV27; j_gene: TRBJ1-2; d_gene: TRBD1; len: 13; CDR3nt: TGTGCCAGCAGAGGACAGGCATTTGAAGGCTACACCTTC; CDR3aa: CASRGQAFEGYTF
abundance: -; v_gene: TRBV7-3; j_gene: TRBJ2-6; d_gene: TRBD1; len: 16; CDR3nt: TGTGCCAGCAGGGGACAGGGCCCCTCTGGGGCCAACGTCCTGACTTTC; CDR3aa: CASRGQGPSGANVLTF
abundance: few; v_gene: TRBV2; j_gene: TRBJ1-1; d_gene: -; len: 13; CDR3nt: TGTGCCAGCAGTGGGGGCTTCCGATCCAAAGCTTTCTTT; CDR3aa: CASSGGFRSKAFF
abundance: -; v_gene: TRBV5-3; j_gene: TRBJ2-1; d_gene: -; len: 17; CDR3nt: TGTGCCAGAAGCTTTAACAGGGTAGGGTTGACCTACAATGAGCAGTTCTTC; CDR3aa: CARSFNRVGLTYNEQFF
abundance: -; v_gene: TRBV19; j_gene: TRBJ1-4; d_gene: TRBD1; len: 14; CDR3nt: TGTGCCAGTACCACGGGACAGGGGACCGAAAAACTGTTTTTT; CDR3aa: CASTTGQGTEKLFF
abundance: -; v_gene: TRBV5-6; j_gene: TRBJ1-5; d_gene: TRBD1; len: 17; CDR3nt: TGTGCCAGCAGCTTTGGGCCAGGGGGCACGAGCAATCAGCCCCAGCATTTT; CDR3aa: CASSFGPGGTSNQPQHF
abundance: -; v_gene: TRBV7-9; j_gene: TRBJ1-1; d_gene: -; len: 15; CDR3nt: TGTGCCAGCAGCTTAGCAGGGAGCATGAACACTGAAGCTTTCTTT; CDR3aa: CASSLAGSMNTEAFF
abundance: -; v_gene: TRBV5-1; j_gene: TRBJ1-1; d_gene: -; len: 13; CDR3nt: TGCGCCAGCAGCTTGGCGGGGAGCACTGAAGCTTTCTTT; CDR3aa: CASSLAGSTEAFF
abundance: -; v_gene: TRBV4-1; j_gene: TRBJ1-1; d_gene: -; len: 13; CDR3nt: TGCGCCAGCAGCCAAGTGCGGAGAACTGAAGCTTTCTTT; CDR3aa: CASSQVRRTEAFF
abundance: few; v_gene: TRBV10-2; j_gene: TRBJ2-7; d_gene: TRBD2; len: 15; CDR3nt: TGCGCCAGCATTCCCCCGCGGGGGGGGACCTACGAGCAGTACTTC; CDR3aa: CASIPPRGGTYEQYF
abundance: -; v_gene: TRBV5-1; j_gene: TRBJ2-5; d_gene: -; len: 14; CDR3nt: TGCGCCAGCAGAGGAGGGGCCCACCAAGGGACCCAGTACTTC; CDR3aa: CASRGGAHQGTQYF
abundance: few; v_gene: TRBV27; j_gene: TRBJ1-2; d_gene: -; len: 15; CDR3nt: TGTGCCAGCAGTCCAGAGGCCGGTTCGGCCTATGGCTACACCTTC; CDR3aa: CASSPEAGSAYGYTF
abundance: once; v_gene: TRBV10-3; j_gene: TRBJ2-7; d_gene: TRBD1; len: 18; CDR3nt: TGTGCCATCAGTGAGCGAGGGACAGGTATCATTCTCACCTACGAGCAGTACTTC; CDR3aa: CAISERGTGIILTYEQYF
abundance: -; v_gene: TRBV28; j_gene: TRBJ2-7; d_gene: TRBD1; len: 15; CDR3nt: TGTGCCAGCAGTTTTTGGGGGACAGGGATTTACGAGCAGTACTTC; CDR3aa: CASSFWGTGIYEQYF
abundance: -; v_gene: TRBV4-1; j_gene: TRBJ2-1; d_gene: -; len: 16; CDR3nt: TGCGCCAGCAGCCCGAGGCGGGGAAGCTCCTACAATGAGCAGTTCTTC; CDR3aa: CASSPRRGSSYNEQFF
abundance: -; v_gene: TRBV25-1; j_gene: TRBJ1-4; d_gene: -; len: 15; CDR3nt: TGTGCCAGCAGTGACACCACAGGGCCCGGTGAAAAACTGTTTTTT; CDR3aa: CASSDTTGPGEKLFF
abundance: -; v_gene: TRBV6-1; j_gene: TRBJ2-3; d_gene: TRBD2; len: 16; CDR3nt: TGTGCCAGCAGTGAAGCACCGACTAGCGGGGGGGGGACGCAGTATTTT; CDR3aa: CASSEAPTSGGGTQYF
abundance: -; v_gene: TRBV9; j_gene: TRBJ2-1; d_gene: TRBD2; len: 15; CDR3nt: TGTGCCAGTAGCGTAGCTGGTTGGCTAGCGGACGAGCAGTTCTTC; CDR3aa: CASSVAGWLADEQFF
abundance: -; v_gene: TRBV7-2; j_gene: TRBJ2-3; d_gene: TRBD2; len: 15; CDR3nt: TGTGCCAGCAGCCGGGGGACTAGTCGTACAGATATGCAGTATTTT; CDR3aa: CASSRGTSRTDMQYF
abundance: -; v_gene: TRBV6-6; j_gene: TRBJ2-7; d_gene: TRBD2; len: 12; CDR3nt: TGTGCCAGTTCCGGGACTAACTACGAGCAGTACTTC; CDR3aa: CASSGTNYEQYF
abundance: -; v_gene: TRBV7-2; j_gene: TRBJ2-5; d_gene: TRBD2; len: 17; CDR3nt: TGTGCCAGCAGCGTACGGGATCTGCGGGGGGGTGGAGAGACCCAGTACTTC; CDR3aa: CASSVRDLRGGGETQYF
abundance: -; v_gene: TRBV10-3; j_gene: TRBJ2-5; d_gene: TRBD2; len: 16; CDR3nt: TGTGCCATCAGTACATTTAGCGGGGGGGCCCAAGAGACCCAGTACTTC; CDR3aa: CAISTFSGGAQETQYF
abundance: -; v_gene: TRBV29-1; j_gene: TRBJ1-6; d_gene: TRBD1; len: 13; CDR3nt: TGCAGCGTTTTACAGGGGAATAATTCACCCCTCCACTTT; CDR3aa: CSVLQGNNSPLHF
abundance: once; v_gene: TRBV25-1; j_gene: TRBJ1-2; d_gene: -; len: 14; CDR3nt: TGTGCCAGCAGTGAATGGGGGGAGGAGTATGGCTACACCTTC; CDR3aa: CASSEWGEEYGYTF
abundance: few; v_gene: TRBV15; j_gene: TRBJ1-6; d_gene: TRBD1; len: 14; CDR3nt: TGTGCCACCAGCAGAGGACAGGGGAATTCACCCCTCCACTTT; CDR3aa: CATSRGQGNSPLHF
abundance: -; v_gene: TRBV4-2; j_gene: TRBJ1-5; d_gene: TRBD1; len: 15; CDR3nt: TGTGCCAGCAGCCAAGCAGGGGGCGAGGATCAGCCCCAGCATTTT; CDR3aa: CASSQAGGEDQPQHF